These T cell receptor beta chains were read from a single sample in a study of beta chain features in type 1 diabetes. Here immunoSEQ multiplex PCR was the method, and the copy in TCRdb shows in-frame clones only, minus some. The repertoire holds fewer than 400,000 clones, with approximately 8.2% as singletons. The sequenced sample consisted of central memory CD4+ T cells from blood. These receptors were taken from a woman between 18 and 29 years old in good health. Each CDR3 is given with its conserved first and last residue. A D gene is named only where the DNA matches it firmly. A clone size is listed for some rows: how often the clone was seen (once, few, many), or a class if it is expanded.

v_call	clone_size	d_call	j_call	cdr3_aa	cdr3_nt
TRBV5-4	few	NA	TRBJ2-2	CASSLGDRTGELFF	TGTGCCAGCAGCTTGGGGGACCGAACCGGGGAGCTGTTTTTT
TRBV25-1	NA	NA	TRBJ1-4	CASSDTLGKLFF	TGTGCCAGCAGTGACACTCTGGGAAAACTGTTTTTT
TRBV28	NA	TRBD1	TRBJ2-3	CASSPLGTGGTDTQYF	TGTGCCAGCAGCCCACTCGGGACAGGGGGCACAGATACGCAGTATTTT
TRBV5-1	NA	NA	TRBJ2-2	CASRAYANTGELFF	TGCGCCAGCAGGGCTTACGCGAACACCGGGGAGCTGTTTTTT
TRBV28	NA	NA	TRBJ2-1	CASRRETRGMAGDEQFF	TGTGCCAGCAGGCGAGAGACTAGAGGTATGGCTGGAGATGAGCAGTTCTTC
TRBV7-3	NA	NA	TRBJ2-1	CASSPLGGTYNEQFF	TGTGCCAGCAGCCCCCTTGGGGGGACGTACAATGAGCAGTTCTTC
TRBV5-1	NA	NA	TRBJ2-5	CASRAGAETQYF	TGCGCCAGCAGGGCAGGGGCAGAGACCCAGTACTTC
TRBV10-3	NA	NA	TRBJ2-2	CAISGENTGELFF	TGTGCCATCAGTGGGGAGAACACCGGGGAGCTGTTTTTT
TRBV7-2	few	TRBD2	TRBJ2-3	CASSLQAGGQGDTQYF	TGTGCCAGCAGCTTACAAGCGGGAGGGCAAGGTGATACGCAGTATTTT
TRBV15	few	NA	TRBJ1-2	CATSHSGVLRGYTF	TGTGCCACCAGCCATTCCGGGGTATTGCGTGGCTACACCTTC
TRBV14	many	NA	TRBJ1-1	CASSPGILEAFF	TGTGCCAGCAGCCCCGGGATCCTAGAAGCTTTCTTT
TRBV5-4	few	NA	TRBJ1-2	CASSLDPSYGYTF	TGTGCCAGCAGCTTGGATCCCAGCTATGGCTACACCTTC
TRBV6-1	few	NA	TRBJ2-3	CASSLMGGDTQYF	TGTGCCAGCAGTTTGATGGGTGGAGATACGCAGTATTTT
TRBV18	NA	NA	TRBJ2-2	CASRHDRLNGELFF	TGTGCCAGCCGTCATGACAGGCTAAACGGGGAGCTGTTTTTT
TRBV7-2	NA	TRBD2	TRBJ2-7	CASSLELAGGVEQYF	TGTGCCAGCAGCTTAGAACTAGCGGGAGGGGTCGAGCAGTACTTC
TRBV5-4	many	NA	TRBJ1-2	CASSDLHGVKMSYGYTF	TGTGCCAGCAGCGATCTACATGGGGTGAAGATGTCCTATGGCTACACCTTC
TRBV6-6	few	NA	TRBJ2-5	CASSFQETQYF	TGTGCCAGCAGTTTTCAAGAGACCCAGTACTTC
TRBV18	NA	TRBD2	TRBJ2-2	CASSPAGERTGELFF	TGTGCCAGCTCACCTGCGGGGGAACGGACCGGGGAGCTGTTTTTT
TRBV4-3	few	TRBD1	TRBJ2-5	CASSRTGEETQYF	TGCGCCAGCAGCCGCACAGGGGAAGAGACCCAGTACTTC
TRBV6-5	NA	NA	TRBJ1-2	CASSYAGGANYGYTF	TGTGCCAGCAGTTATGCGGGGGGCGCGAACTATGGCTACACCTTC
TRBV28	NA	NA	TRBJ1-2	CASYSGGYFNNYGYTF	TGTGCCAGTTACAGTGGGGGCTATTTCAACAACTATGGCTACACCTTC
TRBV5-8	many	TRBD2	TRBJ2-1	CASSRLAGGFGEQFF	TGTGCCAGCAGCAGACTAGCGGGAGGGTTCGGTGAGCAGTTCTTC
TRBV6-6	many	NA	TRBJ2-5	CASGFSQGQETQYF	TGTGCCAGCGGGTTTAGTCAGGGCCAAGAGACCCAGTACTTC
TRBV14	NA	NA	TRBJ2-3	CASSWRGLSRADTQYF	TGTGCCAGCAGCTGGAGGGGGCTGAGTAGGGCAGATACGCAGTATTTT
TRBV7-9	many	NA	TRBJ2-7	CASNLGAESYEQYF	TGTGCCAGCAACCTGGGGGCAGAGAGCTACGAGCAGTACTTC
TRBV27	few	TRBD2	TRBJ2-7	CASRALAGVNYEQYF	TGTGCCAGCAGGGCCCTAGCGGGAGTGAACTACGAGCAGTACTTC
TRBV21-1	few	NA	TRBJ2-7	CASTRDGLAGYEQYF	TGTGCCAGTACTAGGGACGGACTAGCCGGCTACGAGCAGTACTTC
TRBV27	NA	NA	TRBJ1-2	CASSSGFRGYTF	TGTGCCAGCAGTTCAGGGTTTAGGGGCTACACCTTC
TRBV11-2	few	TRBD1	TRBJ2-4	CASNRGQNIQYF	TGTGCCAGCAACAGGGGACAAAACATTCAGTACTTC
TRBV7-9	many	NA	TRBJ2-1	CASSEGRTRTQKQFF	TGTGCCAGCAGCGAGGGGCGCACCAGAACACAGAAACAGTTCTTC
TRBV7-2	NA	TRBD1	TRBJ2-7	CASKSGTGSYEQYF	TGTGCCAGCAAATCCGGGACAGGCTCCTACGAGCAGTACTTC
TRBV15	few	TRBD2	TRBJ2-3	CATSRALAGPPWLNTDTQYF	TGTGCCACCAGCAGAGCACTAGCGGGTCCTCCATGGCTTAATACAGATACGCAGTATTTT
TRBV7-2	NA	NA	TRBJ2-5	CASSPRMVLLKYF	TGTGCCAGCAGCCCCCGGATGGTGCTATTGAAGTACTTC
TRBV10-3	many	NA	TRBJ2-1	CAIRGSKDEQFF	TGTGCCATCAGGGGGAGTAAGGATGAGCAGTTCTTC
TRBV5-1	NA	NA	TRBJ1-3	CASSLGSGADTIYF	TGCGCCAGCAGCTTGGGATCCGGGGCGGACACCATATATTTT
TRBV5-4	few	NA	TRBJ2-1	CASSLGGHPYNEQFF	TGTGCCAGCAGCTTGGGGGGACACCCATACAATGAGCAGTTCTTC
TRBV19	NA	TRBD2	TRBJ2-7	CASSISGGRSQYF	TGTGCCAGTAGTATATCAGGCGGGAGATCCCAGTACTTC
TRBV19	few	TRBD1	TRBJ2-4	CASKSGQGANIQYF	TGTGCCAGTAAGTCGGGACAGGGGGCGAACATTCAGTACTTC
TRBV7-9	many	NA	TRBJ2-1	CASSFVGNDEQFF	TGTGCCAGCAGCTTCGTGGGAAACGATGAGCAGTTCTTC
TRBV18	NA	NA	TRBJ1-1	CASSPPVNTEAFF	TGTGCCAGCTCACCACCGGTAAACACTGAAGCTTTCTTT
TRBV6-6	NA	NA	TRBJ2-7	CASSQSGTRSYEQYF	TGTGCCAGCAGTCAATCCGGGACACGCTCCTACGAGCAGTACTTC
TRBV7-9	NA	NA	TRBJ1-1	CASSLPETEAFF	TGTGCCAGCAGCTTACCTGAGACTGAAGCTTTCTTT
TRBV6-5	few	NA	TRBJ2-5	CASSYSMGTKETQYF	TGTGCCAGCAGTTACTCGATGGGGACAAAAGAGACCCAGTACTTC
TRBV4-3	few	NA	TRBJ2-1	CASSQGNQGNQFF	TGCGCCAGCAGCCAGGGGAACCAGGGGAATCAGTTCTTC
TRBV9	few	TRBD2	TRBJ2-2	CASSAGTSGRTGELFF	TGTGCCAGCAGCGCCGGGACTAGCGGGAGAACCGGGGAGCTGTTTTTT
TRBV6-5	NA	TRBD2	TRBJ2-1	CASSYRLAEDEQFF	TGTGCCAGCAGTTACCGACTAGCGGAGGATGAGCAGTTCTTC
TRBV4-2	NA	TRBD2	TRBJ2-1	CASSQDPQRDYNEQFF	TGTGCCAGCAGCCAAGATCCCCAGCGGGATTACAATGAGCAGTTCTTC
TRBV5-5	few	TRBD2	TRBJ2-2	CASSSLSGRSGTGELFF	TGTGCCAGCAGCTCCCTTAGCGGGAGGAGCGGCACCGGGGAGCTGTTTTTT
TRBV7-2	NA	TRBD2	TRBJ2-3	CASSLVTGRAPDTQYF	TGTGCCAGCAGCTTAGTGACCGGGAGGGCCCCAGATACGCAGTATTTT
TRBV2	few	TRBD1	TRBJ2-7	CASKRQGGHYEQYF	TGTGCCAGCAAGAGACAGGGGGGTCACTACGAGCAGTACTTC
TRBV29-1	few	NA	TRBJ2-1	CSVEGSGRDNEQFF	TGCAGCGTTGAGGGGTCAGGTAGGGACAATGAGCAGTTCTTC
TRBV4-3	few	TRBD1	TRBJ2-6	CASRGGQGGSGANVLTF	TGCGCCAGCAGAGGGGGACAGGGTGGGTCTGGGGCCAACGTCCTGACTTTC
TRBV7-2	many	NA	TRBJ2-3	CASSPSGGRTDTQYF	TGTGCCAGCAGCCCCTCGGGCGGTCGCACAGATACGCAGTATTTT
TRBV11-1	few	NA	TRBJ2-1	CASSLGGGEYNEQFF	TGTGCCAGCAGCTTAGGGGGCGGGGAGTACAATGAGCAGTTCTTC
TRBV15	few	NA	TRBJ2-7	CATSTALGLRYF	TGTGCCACCAGCACGGCACTGGGGCTAAGGTACTTC
TRBV7-8	NA	NA	TRBJ2-3	CASSLVWDTQYF	TGTGCCAGCAGCTTAGTATGGGATACGCAGTATTTT
TRBV11-2	NA	NA	TRBJ2-7	CASSPYGVSSYEQYF	TGTGCCAGCAGCCCTTATGGGGTCAGCTCCTACGAGCAGTACTTC
TRBV7-9	few	NA	TRBJ1-3	CASSFETLGNTIYF	TGTGCCAGCAGCTTCGAGACTCTGGGAAACACCATATATTTT
TRBV28	once	NA	TRBJ2-3	CASSPRPDTQYF	TGTGCCAGCAGCCCGAGACCAGATACGCAGTATTTT